The 32 T cell receptor beta chains in this list originate from one sample, sequenced in a study of cytotoxic CD8 clonotypes in ibrutinib-treated CLL. Repertoires were generated with immunoSEQ multiplex PCR, while TCRdb's copy carries only in-frame clones and drops some. The table includes 330,000 or so clones, about 61% detected once. The material was PBMCs, obtained after 36 months of ibrutinib treatment. The receptors were sampled from a human donor with chronic lymphocytic leukemia.

This rearrangement joins TRBV7-2 to TRBJ2-1; 7 nucleotides match TRBD1. The CDR3 has 14 amino acids. Trimming took 5 bases from V and 5 from J; bases not matched to a gene: 6. Per the germline V gene, CDR1 is SGHTA and CDR2 is FQGNSA. CDR3: CASSTDRVNNEQFF. In DNA, the CDR3 is TGTGCCAGCAGCACTGACAGGGTTAACAATGAGCAGTTCTTC.

V and J are TRBV18 and TRBJ1-6, with TRBD1 matching 8 bases. The CDR3 spans 14 residues. CDR1 is KGHSH, CDR2 LQKENI, per germline. The J segment lost 7 bases and the V segment lost 3 bases, leaving 2 bases of the junction unmatched. The CDR3 protein is CASSPGQGNSPLHF. The CDR3, as DNA: TGTGCCAGCTCACCCGGACAGGGAAATTCACCCCTCCACTTT.

This clone appeared a few times. J is TRBJ2-5 and V is TRBV7-9; D unclear. This CDR3 has 15 residues. Trimming left V 1 base short and J 1 base short, with 10 bases between. Germline V gene sequence: CDR1 SEHNR, CDR2 FQNEAQ (reference sequence). The CDR3 nucleotides are TGTGCCAGCAGCTTAGACGGGTCGGTCCAAGAGACCCAGTACTTC. Amino acid sequence: CASSLDGSVQETQYF.

The chain links TRBV5-1 to TRBJ2-1; TRBD2 aligns across 9 bases. The CDR3 is made up of 16 amino acids. Germline CDR1 and CDR2: SGHRS and YFSETQ. The V gene end was trimmed by 4 bases and the J gene end by 4 bases; junction bases not matched to a gene: 9. The DNA for the CDR3 is TGCGCCAGCAGCCGGGACTTAGCGGGGGCTTACAATGAGCAGTTCTTC. This gives the protein CASSRDLAGAYNEQFF.

This sequence joins TRBV10-3 and TRBJ2-7; the D call may be TRBD1 or TRBD2 (7 bases each). The germline V gene has CDR1 ENHRY and CDR2 SYGVKD. The CDR3 spans 14 residues. The germline V and J ends were trimmed by 2 bases and 5 bases, with 13 bases remaining between them. Written as DNA, the CDR3 is TGTGCCATCAGTGAGGCAGGGGGGGTGGACGAGCAGTACTTC. It specifies CAISEAGGVDEQYF.

This chain connects TRBV29-1 to TRBJ2-1; D call uncertain. Per the germline V gene, CDR1 is SQVTM and CDR2 is ANQGSEA. The CDR3 has 10 amino acids. V was shortened by 2 bases and J by 7 bases, with 3 bases between the two germline ends. CDR3 protein: CSVELNEQFF. CDR3 nucleotide sequence: TGCAGCGTTGAACTAAATGAGCAGTTCTTC.

The table lists this clone with a few counts. The J gene is TRBJ1-2, the V gene TRBV5-1; unclear D gene. Deletions cut 2 bases from V and 3 bases from J, with 14 bases between. The germline V gene encodes CDR1 SGHRS and CDR2 YFSETQ. This CDR3 has 15 residues. This chain's CDR3 is CASSLGQPPYYGYTF. As DNA, the CDR3 is TGCGCCAGCAGCTTAGGCCAGCCACCCTACTATGGCTACACCTTC.

The chain recombines TRBV10-2 with TRBJ2-7; 9 bases fit TRBD1. Germline-derived CDR1 and CDR2 are WSHSY and SAAADI. J was trimmed by 5 bases and V by 4 bases; bases with no gene match: 6. The CDR3 has 14 amino acids. Here the CDR3 DNA reads TGCGCCAGCAGTGCGTCAGGACAGGGGCACGAGCAGTACTTC. Its protein is CASSASGQGHEQYF.

The V gene is TRBV18, the J gene TRBJ1-1; D unclear. The CDR3 has 15 residues. Germline V gene data show CDR1 as KGHSH and CDR2 as LQKENI. V was cut by 4 bases and J by 0 bases, with 12 bases left in between. The CDR3 nucleotides read TGTGCCAGCTCACAACAGCCCCAGATGAACACTGAAGCTTTCTTT. Translation gives CASSQQPQMNTEAFF.

V gene TRBV7-9 combines with J gene TRBJ1-4; no firm D call. The CDR3 is made up of 14 amino acids. CDR1 SEHNR and CDR2 FQNEAQ come from the germline V gene (reference sequence). Trimming cost V 3 bases and J 8 bases, with 13 bases left between them. The CDR3 loop reads CASSFDAPREKLFF. The CDR3 DNA reads as TGTGCCAGCAGCTTTGACGCCCCCCGCGAAAAACTGTTTTTT.

The rearrangement links TRBV21-1 to TRBJ2-3; the table gives TRBD1 as D, unverified against the DNA. TRBV21-1 is deemed a pseudogene. There are 15 residues in the CDR3. The CDR3 is CASTAGTGCKDTQYF. As DNA, the CDR3 is TGTGCCAGCACCGCCGGGACAGGGTGTAAAGATACGCAGTATTTT.

This chain joins TRBV27 and TRBJ1-5; possible D gene TRBD1, 5 bases. Trimming removed 6 bases from V and 2 bases from J, with 8 bases in between. CDR1 and CDR2 (germline): MNHEY, SMNVEV (reference sequence). The CDR3 totals 13 residues. CDR3 sequence reads: CASRAGRNQPQHF. CDR3 nucleotides: TGTGCCAGCAGGGCAGGGCGCAATCAGCCCCAGCATTTT.

The chain couples TRBV27 to TRBJ2-7; tentative D call: TRBD1 (6 bases). The germline gives CDR1 MNHEY, CDR2 SMNVEV (reference sequence). Trimming shortened V by 5 bases and J by 6 bases, and 17 bases separated the two germline ends. The CDR3 is 14 amino acids. The CDR3 DNA sequence: TGTGCCAGCAGTCACCGTCAGGGGACCCCCGAGCAGTACTTC. Translation gives CASSHRQGTPEQYF.

The V call is TRBV7-8, the J call TRBJ1-3; unclear D gene. With 4 bases removed from V and 4 bases from J, the gap between germline ends came to 11 bases. Germline CDR1 and CDR2: SGHVS and FQNEAQ. CDR3 length equals 14 residues. For the CDR3, the DNA is TGTGCCAGCAGCTCCGGCGGTTGGGGAAACACCATATATTTT. Its translation: CASSSGGWGNTIYF.

This chain uses TRBV4-1 with TRBJ2-7; no reliable D call. V lost 0 bases to trimming and J lost 5 bases, with 8 bases between them. Germline CDR1 is MGHRA and CDR2 is YSYEKL. There are 13 residues in the CDR3. The CDR3 nucleotides read TGCGCCAGCAGCCAAGAAGGACCGGACGAGCAGTACTTC. It codes for CASSQEGPDEQYF.

This sequence joins TRBV15 and TRBJ2-3; no clear D gene. This CDR3 contains 15 residues. Per the germline V gene, CDR1 is LNHNV and CDR2 is YYDKDF (reference sequence). The V end was cut by 5 bases, the J end by 3 bases, with 15 bases between. The CDR3 here is CATSVRPVRTDTQYF. In DNA, the CDR3 is TGTGCCACCAGCGTTCGCCCGGTGCGGACAGATACGCAGTATTTT.

This chain connects TRBV25-1 to TRBJ2-7; 12 positions agree with TRBD2. V dropped 4 bases and J dropped 6; count of bases not matched to a gene: 7. The CDR3 spans 15 residues. CDR1 and CDR2 (germline): MGHDK, SYGVNS. CDR3 DNA: TGTGCCAGCAGTGTCCGGACTAGCGGGATAGGCGAGCAGTACTTC. Translated: CASSVRTSGIGEQYF.

The chain combines TRBV27 with TRBJ2-3; 13 bases map to TRBD2. The V segment lost 5 bases and the J segment 6 bases; nucleotides outside the gene matches: 5. CDR1 and CDR2 from the germline V gene are MNHEY and SMNVEV (reference sequence). The length of the CDR3 is 15 residues. CDR3 in amino acids: CASSLLAGGLDTQYF. CDR3 sequence (DNA): TGTGCCAGCAGTCTACTAGCGGGAGGGTTGGATACGCAGTATTTT.

The CDR3 region has the DNA TGTGCCAGCAGCCCCCGGTTTGCGTTGACAGCTTTCTTT. This sequence encodes CASSPRFALTAFF. The chain carries TRBV7-8 and TRBJ1-1; D is uncertain. Germline CDR1 SGHVS, CDR2 FQNEAQ. With 5 bases removed from V and 10 bases from J, the gap between germline ends came to 17 bases. This CDR3 region has 13 residues.

CDR3 coding DNA: TGTGCCAGCACTCCCACCGGGACTAGCACAGATACGCAGTATTTT. This translates into CASTPTGTSTDTQYF. The V gene is TRBV6-5, the J gene TRBJ2-3; weak D call: TRBD2 (6 bases). The length of the CDR3 is 15 residues. With 7 bases removed from V and 0 bases from J, the gap between germline ends came to 14 bases. Germline CDR1 is MNHEY and CDR2 is SVGAGI.

The V call is TRBV5-4, the J call TRBJ2-3; D is unresolved. CDR1 and CDR2 from the germline V gene are SGHNT and YYREEE (reference sequence). The CDR3 has 15 amino acids. Trimming removed 2 bases at V and 1 base at J, with 11 bases between. CDR3 nucleotides: TGTGCCAGCAGCTTCGGTAGCAGCCGCACAGATACGCAGTATTTT. It is translated as CASSFGSSRTDTQYF.

This clone was observed a few times. This chain joins TRBV4-1 and TRBJ2-5; D gene ambiguous. Trimming pared 4 bases from V and 2 bases from J, leaving 17 bases between. Per germline, CDR1 MGHRA and CDR2 YSYEKL. There are 16 residues in the CDR3. CDR3: CASSREDQAVQETQYF. The DNA for the CDR3 is TGCGCCAGCAGCCGGGAAGACCAGGCAGTTCAAGAGACCCAGTACTTC.

The genes are TRBV5-1 and TRBJ2-2; tentatively, D is TRBD1 or TRBD2 (5 bases each). Trimming took off 1 base at V and 6 bases at J, with 13 bases between the two ends. The CDR3 has 15 residues. Germline assignment: CDR1 SGHRS and CDR2 YFSETQ. For the CDR3, the DNA is TGCGCCAGCAGCTTGATCTGGGGGATTCCCGGGGAGCTGTTTTTT. Translating gives CASSLIWGIPGELFF.

The gene calls are TRBV9 and TRBJ2-3; no clear D gene. Germline assignment: CDR1 SGDLS and CDR2 YYNGEE. There are 12 residues in the CDR3. With 3 bases removed from V and 6 bases from J, the gap between germline ends came to 8 bases. The CDR3 nucleotides read TGTGCCAGCAGCGGCGAAACGGATACGCAGTATTTT. It is translated as CASSGETDTQYF.

CDR3 nucleotides: TGTGCCAGCAGTGGCCTCGCAATCGGGGCCAACGTCCTGACTTTC. Protein: CASSGLAIGANVLTF. The chain is built from TRBV25-1 and TRBJ2-6; D unclear. V was trimmed by 4 bases and J by 4 bases, leaving 11 bases between them. Looked up from germline, CDR1 is MGHDK and CDR2 is SYGVNS. The CDR3 has 15 amino acids.

This chain links TRBV12-5 with TRBJ1-6, with TRBD1 matching 7 bases. The CDR3 covers 14 residues. CDR1 and CDR2 (germline): LGHNT, FRNRAP. V gave up 4 bases and J gave up 7 bases; unmatched junction bases: 4. CDR3 region: CASGSPGQNSPLHF. The CDR3 nucleotides are TGTGCTAGTGGTTCCCCGGGACAGAATTCACCCCTCCACTTT.

This chain links TRBV29-1 with TRBJ2-7, with a weak D call TRBD2 (5 bases). The V end lost 3 bases, the J end lost 2 bases, and 14 bases lay between the germline ends. CDR1 and CDR2 from the germline V gene are SQVTM and ANQGSEA. The CDR3 runs 14 residues. CDR3 sequence (DNA): TGCAGCGTTGAGAATCGGGGTCCCCCCTACGAGCAGTACTTC. This sequence encodes CSVENRGPPYEQYF.

The rearrangement links TRBV7-2 to TRBJ2-7; 11 bases map to TRBD2. Trimming cost V 2 bases and J 1 base; bases outside gene matches: 1. Germline CDR1 SGHTA, CDR2 FQGNSA. The CDR3 spans 15 residues. DNA for the CDR3: TGTGCCAGCAGCTTACTAGCGGGAGGTTCCTACGAGCAGTACTTC. It codes for CASSLLAGGSYEQYF. The whole variable domain, remainder taken from reference TRBV7-2 and TRBJ2-7, is GAGVSQSPSNKVTEKGKDVELRCDPISGHTALYWYRQSLGQGLEFLIYFQGNSAPDKSGLPSDRFSAERTGGSVSTLTIQRTQQEDSAVYLCASSLLAGGSYEQYFGPGTRLTVT.

The chain uses TRBV19 and TRBJ2-7; 12 positions agree with TRBD2. From germline, CDR1 is LNHDA and CDR2 SQIVND (reference sequence). This CDR3 has 16 amino acids. The trim removed 4 bases at V and 0 bases at J, leaving 4 bases unmatched. The CDR3 DNA sequence: TGTGCCAGTAGTACAGGGACTAGCGGGCTCTCCTACGAGCAGTACTTC. Translation gives CASSTGTSGLSYEQYF.

This clone was observed a few times. This chain links TRBV10-2 with TRBJ2-7, with TRBD1 identical over 10 bases. Germline V CDR1 and CDR2: WSHSY, SAAADI. The CDR3 spans 13 residues. V lost 4 bases and J lost 4; bases outside the gene matches: 1. The DNA for the CDR3 is TGCGCCAGCAGTGGGGGACAGGGGTACGAGCAGTACTTC. This encodes CASSGGQGYEQYF.

This chain connects TRBV29-1 to TRBJ2-7, with 8 bases fitting TRBD2. Per germline, CDR1 SQVTM and CDR2 ANQGSEA. V shed 3 bases, J shed 4 bases, and the junction held 8 bases outside the gene matches. The CDR3 covers 14 residues. The DNA of the CDR3 is TGCAGCGTTGAGGTTCTAGCGGGTTCTTACGAGCAGTACTTC. Protein: CSVEVLAGSYEQYF.

This chain joins TRBV6-6 and TRBJ1-5, with 7 bases matching TRBD1. The CDR3 length is 15 residues. From germline, CDR1 is MNHNY and CDR2 SVGAGI (reference sequence). With 5 bases clipped from V and 7 bases from J, the junction kept 11 bases outside the gene matches. CDR3 sequence reads: CASSRETGLGQPQHF. CDR3 coding DNA: TGTGCCAGCAGTCGCGAGACAGGGTTAGGGCAGCCCCAGCATTTT.